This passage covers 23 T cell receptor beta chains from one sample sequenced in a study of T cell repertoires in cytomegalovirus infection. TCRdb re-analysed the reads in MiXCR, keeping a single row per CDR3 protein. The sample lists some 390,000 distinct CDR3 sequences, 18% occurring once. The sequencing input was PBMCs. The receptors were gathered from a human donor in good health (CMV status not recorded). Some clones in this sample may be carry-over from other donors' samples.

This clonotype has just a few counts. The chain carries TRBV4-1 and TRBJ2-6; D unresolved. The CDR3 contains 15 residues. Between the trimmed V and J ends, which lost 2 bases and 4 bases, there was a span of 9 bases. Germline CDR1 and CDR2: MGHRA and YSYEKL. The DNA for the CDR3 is TGCGCCAGCAGCCAATGGCAGTCAGGGGCCAACGTCCTGACTTTC. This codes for CASSQWQSGANVLTF.

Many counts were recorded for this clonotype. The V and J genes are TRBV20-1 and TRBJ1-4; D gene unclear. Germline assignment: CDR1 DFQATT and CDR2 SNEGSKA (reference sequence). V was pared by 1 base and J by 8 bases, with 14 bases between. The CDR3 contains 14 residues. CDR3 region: CSARGAGIGEKLFF. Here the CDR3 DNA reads TGCAGTGCTAGAGGGGCAGGAATAGGCGAAAAACTGTTTTTT.

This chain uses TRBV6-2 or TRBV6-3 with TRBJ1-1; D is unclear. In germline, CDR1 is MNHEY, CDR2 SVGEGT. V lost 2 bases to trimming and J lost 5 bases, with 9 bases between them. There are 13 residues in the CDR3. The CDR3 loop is CASSYREWTEAFF. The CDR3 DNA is TGTGCCAGCAGTTACAGGGAATGGACTGAAGCTTTCTTT.

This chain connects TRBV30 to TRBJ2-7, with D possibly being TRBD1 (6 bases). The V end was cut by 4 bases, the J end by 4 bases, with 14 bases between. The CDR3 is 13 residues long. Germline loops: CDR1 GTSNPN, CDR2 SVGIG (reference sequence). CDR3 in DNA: TGTGCCTGGATGGCAGGGGCAGGGTACGAGCAGTACTTC. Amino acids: CAWMAGAGYEQYF.

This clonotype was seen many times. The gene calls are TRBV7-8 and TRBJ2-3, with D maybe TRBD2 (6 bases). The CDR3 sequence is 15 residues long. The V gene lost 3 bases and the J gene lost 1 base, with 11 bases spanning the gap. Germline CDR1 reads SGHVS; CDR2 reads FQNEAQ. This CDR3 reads CASSFGGIGTDTQYF. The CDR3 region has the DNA TGTGCCAGCAGCTTTGGGGGGATAGGCACAGATACGCAGTATTTT.

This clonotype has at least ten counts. CDR3 DNA sequence: TGTGCCAGCAGACAAAAACCCGGGACAGGGAACACCGGGGAGCTGTTTTTT. Translated, it gives CASRQKPGTGNTGELFF. V is TRBV7-9 and J is TRBJ2-2; 8 nucleotides line up with TRBD1. The V gene end was trimmed by 6 bases and the J gene end by 1 base; junction bases not matched to a gene: 10. Germline V gives CDR1 SEHNR, CDR2 FQNEAQ (reference sequence). The CDR3 is 17 residues long.

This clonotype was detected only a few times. This CDR3 is CASRTPGTGSYEQYF. The CDR3 DNA follows: TGTGCCAGCAGGACTCCCGGGACAGGGTCCTACGAGCAGTACTTC. This chain connects TRBV6-1 to TRBJ2-7; 9 bases are a match to TRBD1. Losses at the gene ends were 6 bases for V and 1 base for J; bases not matched to a gene: 7. Germline values: CDR1 MNHNS, CDR2 SASEGT. This CDR3 has 15 residues.

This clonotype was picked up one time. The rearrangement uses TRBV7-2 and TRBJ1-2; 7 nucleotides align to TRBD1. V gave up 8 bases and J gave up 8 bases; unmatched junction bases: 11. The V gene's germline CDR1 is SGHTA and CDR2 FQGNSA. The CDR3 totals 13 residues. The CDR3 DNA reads TGTGCCAGCGGGCCATACACAGGGGAGGGCTACACCTTC. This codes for CASGPYTGEGYTF. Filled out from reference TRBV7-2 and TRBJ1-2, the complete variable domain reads GAGVSQSPSNKVTEKGKDVELRCDPISGHTALYWYRQSLGQGLEFLIYFQGNSAPDKSGLPSDRFSAERTGGSVSTLTIQRTQQEDSAVYLCASGPYTGEGYTFGSGTRLTVV.

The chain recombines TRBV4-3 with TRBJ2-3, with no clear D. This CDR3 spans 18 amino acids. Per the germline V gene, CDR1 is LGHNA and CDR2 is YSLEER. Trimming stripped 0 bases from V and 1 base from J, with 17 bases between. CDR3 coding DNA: TGCGCCAGCAGCCAAGATTTGGTTTCAGAGACCCGCACAGATACGCAGTATTTT. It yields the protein CASSQDLVSETRTDTQYF.

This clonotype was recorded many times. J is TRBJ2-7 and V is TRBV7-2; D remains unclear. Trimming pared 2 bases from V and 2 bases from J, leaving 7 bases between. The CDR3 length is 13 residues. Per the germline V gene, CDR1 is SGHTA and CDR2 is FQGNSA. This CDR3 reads CASSLWTPYEQYF. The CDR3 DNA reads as TGTGCCAGCAGCTTATGGACCCCCTACGAGCAGTACTTC.

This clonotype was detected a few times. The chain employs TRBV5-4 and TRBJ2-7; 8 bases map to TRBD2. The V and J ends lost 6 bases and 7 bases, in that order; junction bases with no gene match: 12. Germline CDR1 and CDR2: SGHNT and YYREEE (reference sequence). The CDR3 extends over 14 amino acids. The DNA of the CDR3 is TGTGCCAGCACCTCTAGCGGGCTCCTGGGAGAGCAGTACTTC. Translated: CASTSSGLLGEQYF.

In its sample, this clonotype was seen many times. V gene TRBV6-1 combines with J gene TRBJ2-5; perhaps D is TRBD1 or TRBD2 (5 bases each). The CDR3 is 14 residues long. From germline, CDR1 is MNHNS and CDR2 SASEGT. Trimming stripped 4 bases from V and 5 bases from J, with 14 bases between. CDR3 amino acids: CASSGGTGLETQYF. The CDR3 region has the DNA TGTGCCAGCAGTGGAGGGACCGGGCTGGAGACCCAGTACTTC.

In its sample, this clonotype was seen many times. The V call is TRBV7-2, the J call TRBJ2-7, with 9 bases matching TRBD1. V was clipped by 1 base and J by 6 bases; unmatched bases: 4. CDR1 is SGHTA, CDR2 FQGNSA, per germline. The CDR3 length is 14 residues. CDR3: CASSLDGTGLEQYF. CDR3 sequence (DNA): TGTGCCAGCAGCTTAGACGGGACAGGGCTCGAGCAGTACTTC.

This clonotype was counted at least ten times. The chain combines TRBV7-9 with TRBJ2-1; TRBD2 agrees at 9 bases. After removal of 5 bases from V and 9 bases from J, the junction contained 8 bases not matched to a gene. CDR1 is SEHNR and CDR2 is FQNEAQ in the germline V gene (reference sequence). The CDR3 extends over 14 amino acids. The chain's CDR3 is CASSLSKREAEQFF. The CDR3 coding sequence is TGTGCCAGCAGCCTGTCAAAGCGGGAGGCTGAGCAGTTCTTC.

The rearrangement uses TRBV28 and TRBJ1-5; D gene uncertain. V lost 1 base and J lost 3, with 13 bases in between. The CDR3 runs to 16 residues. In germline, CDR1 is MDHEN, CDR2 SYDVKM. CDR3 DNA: TGTGCCAGCAGTTTATCCCTAGGACGAGACAATCAGCCCCAGCATTTT. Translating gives CASSLSLGRDNQPQHF.

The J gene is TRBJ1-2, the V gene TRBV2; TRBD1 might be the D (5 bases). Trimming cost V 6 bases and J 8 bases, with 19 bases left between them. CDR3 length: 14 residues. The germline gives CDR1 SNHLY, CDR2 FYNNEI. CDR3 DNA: TGTGCCAGCAGCGTCGCCAGTCAAAGGGACGGCTACACCTTC. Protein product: CASSVASQRDGYTF.

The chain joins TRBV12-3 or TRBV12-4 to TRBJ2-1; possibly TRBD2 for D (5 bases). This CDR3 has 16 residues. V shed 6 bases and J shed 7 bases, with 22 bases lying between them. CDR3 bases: TGTGCCAGCAGCCCCGGAGGCCTCTACCCCGGGAATGAGCAGTTCTTC. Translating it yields CASSPGGLYPGNEQFF.

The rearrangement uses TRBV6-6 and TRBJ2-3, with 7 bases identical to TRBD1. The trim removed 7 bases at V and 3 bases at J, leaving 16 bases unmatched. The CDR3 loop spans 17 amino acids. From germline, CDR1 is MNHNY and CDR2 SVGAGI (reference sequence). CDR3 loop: CASTKLGGGRLTDTQYF. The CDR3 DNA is TGTGCCAGCACCAAATTAGGGGGCGGAAGATTGACAGATACGCAGTATTTT.

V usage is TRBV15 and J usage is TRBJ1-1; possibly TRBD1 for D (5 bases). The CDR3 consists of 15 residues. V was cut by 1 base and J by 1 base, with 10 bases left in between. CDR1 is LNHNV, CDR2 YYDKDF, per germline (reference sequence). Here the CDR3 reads CATSRGIGQNTEAFF. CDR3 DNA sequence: TGTGCCACCAGCAGAGGCATCGGACAGAACACTGAAGCTTTCTTT.

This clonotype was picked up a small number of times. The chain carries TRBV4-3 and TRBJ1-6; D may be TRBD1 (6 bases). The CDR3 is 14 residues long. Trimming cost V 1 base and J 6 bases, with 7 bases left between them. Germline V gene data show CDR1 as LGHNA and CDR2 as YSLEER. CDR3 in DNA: TGCGCCAGCAGCCAAGGGACAGTTAATTCACCCCTCCACTTT. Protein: CASSQGTVNSPLHF.

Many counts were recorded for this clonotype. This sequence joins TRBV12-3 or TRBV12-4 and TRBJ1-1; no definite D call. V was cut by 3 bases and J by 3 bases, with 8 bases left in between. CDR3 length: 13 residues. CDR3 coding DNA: TGTGCCAGCAGTTTTGAGGGATACACTGAAGCTTTCTTT. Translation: CASSFEGYTEAFF.

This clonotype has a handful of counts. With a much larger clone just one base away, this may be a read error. DNA for the CDR3: TGTGCCAGCAGCTTCCGGGCTCAGCCCCAGCATTTT. Amino acids: CASSFRAQPQHF. This sequence joins TRBV7-2 and TRBJ1-5, with D uncertain. Germline V gene lookup returns CDR1 SGHTA and CDR2 FQGNSA. The CDR3 has 12 amino acids. V lost 3 bases and J 6 bases, leaving 6 bases between the germline ends.

DNA of the CDR3: TGTGCCAGCAGTTTCGGCCTCTCTGGAAACACCATATATTTT. This sequence encodes CASSFGLSGNTIYF. The gene calls are TRBV12-3 or TRBV12-4 and TRBJ1-3; D uncertain. The V end was cut by 3 bases, the J end by 0 bases, with 6 bases between. The CDR3 runs to 14 residues.